The present T cell receptor (beta chain) was sequenced within a study of blood T cell repertoires in COVID-19. For this clone: One end of the junction varies from germline; a read error may be responsible.

Original data processing: Nucleated cell number was recorded as an estimate derived from reference gene primer amplification. Sequencing was performed with immunoSEQ multiplex PCR; in TCRdb, only in-frame clones are kept and a portion is missing. The DNA was the basis for D and trimming; V, J and clone size are from that table. The sample yields about 99,000 clones, approximately 90% seen once. CDR1 is SSHAT and CDR2 is FNYEAQ in the germline V gene (reference sequence). The CDR3 has 15 residues. The origin of this receptor is a woman of 80 years or more in a cohort sampled during active COVID-19. The rearrangement uses TRBV7-7 and TRBJ2-3; the D gene is possibly TRBD1 (6 bases). The sample was peripheral blood. This CDR3 reads CASRIGDKGRDTQYF. The CDR3 DNA sequence: TGTGCTAGCAGAATTGGGGACAAGGGTAGGGATACGCAGTATTTT. Together with reference TRBV7-7 and TRBJ2-3, the CDR3 gives the full variable domain: GAGVSQSPRYKVTKRGQDVTLRCDPISSHATLYWYQQALGQGPEFLTYFNYEAQPDKSGLPSDRFSAERPEGSISTLTIQRTEQRDSAMYRCASRIGDKGRDTQYFGPGTRLTVL.